Listed below are T cell receptor beta chains from one sample, sequenced in a study of T cells in Graves' hyperthyroidism and ophthalmopathy. A single record per CDR3 protein comes from TCRdb applying MiXCR to the multiplex PCR reads. The data show 460,000 or so distinct CDR3 sequences, roughly an eighth seen once. The sequencing input was blood. Receptors were obtained from a woman aged 18-30 years with Graves' hyperthyroidism. Both conserved end residues are part of each CDR3. D genes are given only for firm matches. Clone sizes are given selectively: once, few, many, or a class where the clone is expanded.

v_gene: TRBV7-8; j_gene: TRBJ1-5; abundance: many; d_gene: NA; CDR3aa: CASSSWEGDNQPQHF; CDR3nt: TGTGCCAGCAGCTCGTGGGAAGGGGATAATCAGCCCCAGCATTTT
v_gene: TRBV2; j_gene: TRBJ2-5; abundance: NA; d_gene: NA; CDR3aa: CATGTLETQYF; CDR3nt: TGTGCCACCGGGACACTAGAGACCCAGTACTTC
v_gene: TRBV7-9; j_gene: TRBJ1-2; abundance: NA; d_gene: TRBD1; CDR3aa: CASGGGTDYGYTF; CDR3nt: TGTGCCAGCGGGGGCGGGACAGATTATGGCTACACCTTC
v_gene: TRBV6-1; j_gene: TRBJ2-1; abundance: few; d_gene: NA; CDR3aa: CASRTTGSRGNEQFF; CDR3nt: TGTGCCAGCAGAACAACAGGATCGAGGGGGAATGAGCAGTTCTTC
v_gene: TRBV12-3/TRBV12-4; j_gene: TRBJ2-5; abundance: many; d_gene: TRBD1; CDR3aa: CASRPRQGAQETQYF; CDR3nt: TGTGCCAGCAGACCTAGACAGGGGGCTCAAGAGACCCAGTACTTC
v_gene: TRBV3-1; j_gene: TRBJ1-6; abundance: NA; d_gene: NA; CDR3aa: CASSVATGSSPLHF; CDR3nt: TGTGCCAGCAGCGTAGCTACAGGTAGTTCACCCCTCCACTTT
v_gene: TRBV19; j_gene: TRBJ1-1; abundance: few; d_gene: NA; CDR3aa: CASSNTPGMNTEAFF; CDR3nt: TGTGCCAGTAGTAACACCCCGGGGATGAACACTGAAGCTTTCTTT
v_gene: TRBV18; j_gene: TRBJ2-3; abundance: many; d_gene: TRBD1; CDR3aa: CASSPGTGGDTQYF; CDR3nt: TGTGCCAGCTCACCGGGAACAGGGGGGGATACGCAGTATTTT
v_gene: TRBV9; j_gene: TRBJ1-5; abundance: few; d_gene: NA; CDR3aa: CASSPGPQGAQPQHF; CDR3nt: TGTGCCAGCAGCCCCGGACCGCAGGGCGCACAGCCCCAGCATTTT
v_gene: TRBV7-8; j_gene: TRBJ2-1; abundance: many; d_gene: TRBD2; CDR3aa: CASSPSGLAGAVEQFF; CDR3nt: TGTGCCAGCAGCCCATCGGGACTAGCGGGAGCGGTGGAGCAGTTCTTC
v_gene: TRBV20-1; j_gene: TRBJ2-1; abundance: NA; d_gene: TRBD2; CDR3aa: CSAATSGSGNEQFF; CDR3nt: TGCAGTGCCGCGACTAGCGGTTCAGGGAATGAGCAGTTCTTC
v_gene: TRBV10-2; j_gene: TRBJ1-2; abundance: few; d_gene: NA; CDR3aa: CASKRGKQDGYTF; CDR3nt: TGCGCCAGCAAGAGGGGGAAACAGGATGGCTACACCTTC
v_gene: TRBV29-1; j_gene: TRBJ2-3; abundance: few; d_gene: TRBD2; CDR3aa: CSVDKRERLTDTQYF; CDR3nt: TGCAGCGTTGACAAGCGGGAGAGACTCACAGATACGCAGTATTTT
v_gene: TRBV30; j_gene: TRBJ1-2; abundance: NA; d_gene: NA; CDR3aa: CAWSVNTPNYGYTF; CDR3nt: TGTGCCTGGAGTGTAAATACCCCTAACTATGGCTACACCTTC
v_gene: TRBV24-1; j_gene: TRBJ2-1; abundance: many; d_gene: TRBD2; CDR3aa: CATRLAGGVENEQFF; CDR3nt: TGTGCCACTCGATTAGCGGGAGGGGTCGAGAATGAGCAGTTCTTC
v_gene: TRBV5-1; j_gene: TRBJ2-2; abundance: NA; d_gene: NA; CDR3aa: CASTLGIFAPNTGELFF; CDR3nt: TGCGCCAGCACTTTAGGAATTTTCGCGCCGAACACCGGGGAGCTGTTTTTT
v_gene: TRBV5-1; j_gene: TRBJ2-2; abundance: few; d_gene: TRBD2; CDR3aa: CASSGILAGGLTGELFF; CDR3nt: TGCGCCAGCAGCGGGATACTGGCGGGAGGTCTCACCGGGGAGCTGTTTTTT
v_gene: TRBV9; j_gene: TRBJ2-3; abundance: NA; d_gene: NA; CDR3aa: CASSTGQSTDTQYF; CDR3nt: TGTGCCAGCAGCACCGGACAGAGCACAGATACGCAGTATTTT
v_gene: TRBV29-1; j_gene: TRBJ2-1; abundance: few; d_gene: NA; CDR3aa: CSVEDFGGSYNEQFF; CDR3nt: TGCAGCGTTGAAGATTTCGGGGGAAGTTACAATGAGCAGTTCTTC
v_gene: TRBV7-3; j_gene: TRBJ2-1; abundance: many; d_gene: NA; CDR3aa: CASSLAGAIHEQFF; CDR3nt: TGTGCCAGCAGCTTAGCGGGTGCCATTCATGAGCAGTTCTTC
v_gene: TRBV4-1; j_gene: TRBJ1-2; abundance: few; d_gene: NA; CDR3aa: CASSQAHTPGNYGYTF; CDR3nt: TGCGCCAGCAGCCAAGCTCACACACCCGGGAACTATGGCTACACCTTC
v_gene: TRBV13; j_gene: TRBJ1-5; abundance: few; d_gene: NA; CDR3aa: CASSLKGQGTYQPQHF; CDR3nt: TGTGCCAGCAGCTTAAAGGGGCAGGGGACGTATCAGCCCCAGCATTTT
v_gene: TRBV6-4; j_gene: TRBJ2-3; abundance: few; d_gene: TRBD2; CDR3aa: CASSPTSGNTDTQYF; CDR3nt: TGTGCCAGCAGTCCGACTAGCGGGAACACAGATACGCAGTATTTT
v_gene: TRBV6-5; j_gene: TRBJ2-3; abundance: few; d_gene: TRBD2; CDR3aa: CASSYSSGRRRTDTQYF; CDR3nt: TGTGCCAGCAGTTACAGTAGCGGGAGGCGACGCACAGATACGCAGTATTTT
v_gene: TRBV12-5; j_gene: TRBJ2-5; abundance: many; d_gene: NA; CDR3aa: CASGHGNQETQYF; CDR3nt: TGTGCTAGTGGCCACGGGAACCAAGAGACCCAGTACTTC
v_gene: TRBV11-2; j_gene: TRBJ2-1; abundance: NA; d_gene: TRBD2; CDR3aa: CASSPLSIAGGPLEEQFF; CDR3nt: TGTGCCAGCAGCCCGCTCTCCATAGCGGGAGGGCCTCTTGAGGAGCAGTTCTTC